Included here is one T cell receptor (beta chain) sequence, with context. This sample was taken from a study of CD8 T cells in Susac syndrome. TCR beta sequencing was performed on blood CD8+ and CD4+ T cells. TEMRA cells were FACS-enriched and CD8+ and CD4+ T cells negatively isolated. cDNA came from around 0.54 to 1 ug RNA primed by random hexamers. Multiplex PCR with immunoSEQ amplified the TCR beta CDR3 across 54 Vbeta and 13 Jbeta. A single record per CDR3 protein comes from TCRdb applying MiXCR to the immunoSEQ multiplex PCR reads. The top ten clones hold approximately 0.072% of a sample with approximately 270,000 distinct CDR3 sequences, 90% to 95% of them seen once. The CDR3 totals 16 residues. CDR1 SGHRS and CDR2 YFSETQ come from the germline V gene. V gave up 0 bases and J gave up 0 bases, with 11 bases separating them.

The sample was CD4+ T cells from PBMCs. V usage is TRBV5-1 and J usage is TRBJ2-3; D ambiguous. This TCR was recovered from a human donor with multiple sclerosis. CDR3 sequence: CASSLEGHMSTDTQYF. The CDR3 coding sequence is TGCGCCAGCAGCTTGGAAGGTCATATGAGCACAGATACGCAGTATTTT.